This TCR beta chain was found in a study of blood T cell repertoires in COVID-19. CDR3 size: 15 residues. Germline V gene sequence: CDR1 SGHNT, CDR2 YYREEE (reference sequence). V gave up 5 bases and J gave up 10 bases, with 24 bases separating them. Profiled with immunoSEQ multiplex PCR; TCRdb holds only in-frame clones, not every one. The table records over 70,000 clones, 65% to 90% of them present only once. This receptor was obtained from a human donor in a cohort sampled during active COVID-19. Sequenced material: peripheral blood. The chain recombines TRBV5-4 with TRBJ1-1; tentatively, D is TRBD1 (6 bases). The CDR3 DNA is TGTGCCAGCAGTTCTACGGGACACAACACTCGGGGAGCTTTCTTT. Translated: CASSSTGHNTRGAFF.